These 11 T cell receptor beta chains were sequenced from one sample in a study of T cell changes during pregnancy in multiple sclerosis. Sequencing was performed with immunoSEQ multiplex PCR; in TCRdb, only in-frame clones are kept and a portion is missing. The sample carries just under 80,000 clones, just over 90% recorded once. Sequenced material: peripheral blood, taken in the second trimester of pregnancy. The receptors come from a female donor in good health, enrolled as a control in a pregnancy study.

V gene TRBV19 combines with J gene TRBJ2-3, with 10 bases matching TRBD2. The ends lost 5 bases at V and 9 bases at J; junction bases unmatched: 5. Germline V gene lookup returns CDR1 LNHDA and CDR2 SQIVND (reference sequence). The length of the CDR3 is 13 residues. CDR3 DNA sequence: TGTGCCAGTAGTCCACTACTAGCGGGGACGCAGTATTTT. Translating gives CASSPLLAGTQYF.

This clone occurred a few times. The rearrangement joins TRBV9 to TRBJ1-1; D might be TRBD1 (5 bases). Germline V CDR1 and CDR2: SGDLS, YYNGEE. This CDR3 is built from 14 residues. Trimming took off 0 bases at V and 1 base at J, with 7 bases between the two ends. CDR3 loop: CASSVDRRNTEAFF. The CDR3 DNA is TGTGCCAGCAGCGTAGACAGGAGGAACACTGAAGCTTTCTTT.

In this sample, this clone turned up once. In the same sample, other DNA sequences code for this CDR3. The chain recombines TRBV6-6 with TRBJ1-5, with 8 positions matching TRBD1. Looked up from germline, CDR1 is MNHNY and CDR2 is SVGAGI (reference sequence). V shed 5 bases, J shed 1 base, and the junction held 1 base outside the gene matches. CDR3 length: 14 residues. The CDR3 bases are TGTGCCAGCAGTCGACAGGGGAGCAATCAGCCCCAGCATTTT. Translating gives CASSRQGSNQPQHF.

The chain employs TRBV30 and TRBJ2-5, with TRBD1 matching 9 bases. The CDR3 contains 12 residues. Germline values: CDR1 GTSNPN, CDR2 SVGIG (reference sequence). V lost 8 bases, J lost 3 bases, and 4 bases stayed unmatched. The CDR3 here is CAGGDREETQYF. As DNA, the CDR3 is TGTGCCGGCGGGGACAGGGAAGAGACCCAGTACTTC.

As to this clone: An end of the junction does not agree with germline; a read error may underlie this. V gene TRBV5-1 combines with J gene TRBJ2-3; D is possibly TRBD1 (6 bases). The CDR3 contains 14 residues. CDR1 is SGHRS and CDR2 is YFSETQ in the germline V gene. This CDR3 is CASSLGGGTDTQYF. Here the CDR3 DNA reads TGCGCCAGCAGCTTGGGTGGGGGCACGGATACGCAGTATTTT.

This clone was counted only a few times. V gene TRBV4-2 combines with J gene TRBJ2-5; D is tentatively TRBD1 or TRBD2 (5 bases each). The germline CDR1 and CDR2 sequences are LGHNA and YNFKEQ. Trimming took off 4 bases at V and 1 base at J, with 13 bases between the two ends. The CDR3 extends over 15 amino acids. The DNA for the CDR3 is TGTGCCAGCAGCCCAGAGGGGCTTCTCCAAGAGACCCAGTACTTC. Encoded protein: CASSPEGLLQETQYF.

The chain links TRBV9 to TRBJ1-5; tentative D call: TRBD1 (6 bases). Germline-derived CDR1 and CDR2 are SGDLS and YYNGEE. Trimming took 0 bases from V and 5 from J, leaving 12 bases between them. The CDR3 has 15 amino acids. The CDR3 nucleotides read TGTGCCAGCAGCGTAGACTCAGGGGAGCATCAGCCCCAGCATTTT. It yields the protein CASSVDSGEHQPQHF.

This sequence joins TRBV5-4 and TRBJ2-5; weak D call: TRBD1 (6 bases). The CDR3 contains 14 residues. V lost 1 base, J lost 1 base, and 8 bases lay in between. CDR1 is SGHNT and CDR2 is YYREEE in the germline V gene (reference sequence). CDR3 amino acids: CASSLSGVQETQYF. The CDR3 nucleotides are TGTGCCAGCAGCTTGTCAGGGGTCCAAGAGACCCAGTACTTC.

The gene calls are TRBV6-4 and TRBJ2-2, with D possibly being TRBD1 (6 bases). Trimming cost V 0 bases and J 3 bases, with 8 bases left between them. The CDR3 consists of 15 residues. Looked up from germline, CDR1 is MRHNA and CDR2 is SNTAGT. CDR3 coding DNA: TGTGCCAGCAGTGACTCGGGGGCGCACACCGGGGAGCTGTTTTTT. It is translated as CASSDSGAHTGELFF.

The chain has TRBV6-1 and TRBJ1-5; D unresolved. Trimming took off 3 bases at V and 4 bases at J, with 19 bases between the two ends. This CDR3 is 17 amino acids long. The V gene's germline CDR1 is MNHNS and CDR2 SASEGT. CDR3 sequence (DNA): TGTGCCAGCAGTGACGGTCTCCCGGGTCATTTTAATCAGCCCCAGCATTTT. Amino acids: CASSDGLPGHFNQPQHF.

The chain couples TRBV27 to TRBJ2-7; tentatively, D is TRBD1 (6 bases). Trimming took 8 bases from V and 3 from J, leaving 17 bases between them. This CDR3 spans 14 amino acids. The V gene's germline CDR1 is MNHEY and CDR2 SMNVEV (reference sequence). CDR3 in DNA: TGTGCCAGCCAGGACAGTATCGGGGTCTACGAGCAGTACTTC. Amino acids: CASQDSIGVYEQYF.